These 27 T cell receptor beta chains came from one sample sequenced in a study of T cell responses to AZD1222 COVID-19 vaccine. Measured with immunoSEQ multiplex PCR; TCRdb has only the in-frame clones, and not every one. The repertoire includes 95,000 to 100,000 clones, about 86% of them detected once, and roughly 1.4% sits in the top ten. The sequenced sample was peripheral blood, obtained on day 0 of AZD1222 vaccination. Receptor source: an adult in good health.

V gene TRBV19 combines with J gene TRBJ2-1, with 8 bases that match TRBD2. This CDR3 is built from 13 residues. Trimming removed 7 bases from V and 5 bases from J; junction bases left unmatched: 4. Germline V gene sequence: CDR1 LNHDA, CDR2 SQIVND (reference sequence). CDR3 loop: CASKQRENNEQFF. CDR3 coding DNA: TGTGCCAGTAAACAGCGGGAGAACAATGAGCAGTTCTTC.

The chain is built from TRBV24-1 and TRBJ2-5; TRBD1 is a possible D gene (6 bases). The germline V and J ends were trimmed by 4 bases and 4 bases, with 9 bases remaining between them. The CDR3 sequence is 13 residues long. Germline V gives CDR1 KGHDR, CDR2 SFDVKD. This CDR3 is CATSDPGVETQYF. As DNA, the CDR3 is TGTGCCACCAGTGACCCAGGGGTAGAGACCCAGTACTTC.

This chain links TRBV9 with TRBJ2-7; no clear D. Germline CDR1 is SGDLS and CDR2 is YYNGEE. This CDR3 region has 13 residues. Trimming stripped 4 bases from V and 3 bases from J, with 11 bases between. The CDR3 sequence is CASSPPRGYEQYF. CDR3 in DNA: TGTGCCAGCAGCCCCCCCCGTGGCTACGAGCAGTACTTC.

This chain joins TRBV7-2 and TRBJ2-7; a weak D match, TRBD1 (6 bases). Trimming left V 1 base short and J 5 bases short, with 12 bases between. Germline assignment: CDR1 SGHTA and CDR2 FQGNSA. This CDR3 contains 14 residues. The DNA of the CDR3 is TGTGCCAGCAGCTTAGGACAGGATGTCGACGAGCAGTACTTC. This sequence encodes CASSLGQDVDEQYF.

CDR3 loop: CASSPYLGAKPTGELFF. The CDR3 DNA is TGTGCCAGCAGCCCCTATCTGGGGGCGAAACCCACCGGGGAGCTGTTTTTT. J is TRBJ2-2 and V is TRBV14; the D gene is possibly TRBD1 (6 bases). Trimming left V 4 bases short and J 4 bases short, with 19 bases between. The CDR3 loop spans 17 amino acids. Germline V gene sequence: CDR1 SGHDN, CDR2 FVKESK.

V usage is TRBV2 and J usage is TRBJ2-7, with TRBD1 matching over 7 bases. V dropped 6 bases and J dropped 4; count of bases not matched to a gene: 21. Per the germline V gene, CDR1 is SNHLY and CDR2 is FYNNEI. This CDR3 contains 18 residues. For the CDR3, the DNA is TGTGCCAGCAGCTTACCGAAAACAGGGGACCAAACGTCGTACGAGCAGTACTTC. Protein sequence: CASSLPKTGDQTSYEQYF.

This clone was seen a few times. The chain recombines TRBV7-9 with TRBJ2-7, with 10 bases identical to TRBD2. The V gene end was trimmed by 5 bases and the J gene end by 2 bases; junction bases not matched to a gene: 12. This CDR3 comprises 17 residues. The germline V gene encodes CDR1 SEHNR and CDR2 FQNEAQ (reference sequence). The CDR3 nucleotides are TGTGCCAGCAGCATTCAGGCTAGCGGGAGTCGTGCCTACGAGCAGTACTTC. Protein sequence: CASSIQASGSRAYEQYF.

The rearrangement uses TRBV6-1 and TRBJ1-1; D gene unclear. There are 13 residues in the CDR3. V dropped 3 bases and J dropped 1 base, with 6 bases sitting between them. Germline CDR1 and CDR2: MNHNS and SASEGT. The CDR3 sequence: CASSELGNTEAFF. The CDR3 DNA is TGTGCCAGCAGTGAGCTGGGGAACACTGAAGCTTTCTTT.

The chain joins TRBV28 to TRBJ2-7; 7 nucleotides agree with TRBD1. This CDR3 has 13 amino acids. V dropped 5 bases and J dropped 3; count of bases not matched to a gene: 4. Germline CDR1 and CDR2: MDHEN and SYDVKM. The CDR3 sequence: CASSRQGGYEQYF. DNA for the CDR3: TGTGCCAGCAGTCGACAGGGTGGCTACGAGCAGTACTTC.

This clone was counted a single time. This chain connects TRBV9 to TRBJ1-1; D gene uncertain. Trimming left V 0 bases short and J 3 bases short, with 6 bases between. CDR1 is SGDLS and CDR2 is YYNGEE in the germline V gene. The CDR3 covers 13 residues. This CDR3 is CASSVEKYTEAFF. CDR3 coding DNA: TGTGCCAGCAGCGTAGAGAAATACACTGAAGCTTTCTTT.

The chain recombines TRBV6-2 or TRBV6-3 with TRBJ2-7, with D unresolved. V gave up 1 base and J gave up 2 bases, with 6 bases separating them. The CDR3 has 13 amino acids. Germline CDR1 reads MNHEY; CDR2 reads SVGEGT. In DNA form, the CDR3 reads TGTGCCAGCAGTTACTTGCGGCCCTACGAGCAGTACTTC. Protein: CASSYLRPYEQYF.

The chain carries TRBV5-6 and TRBJ1-5; D remains unclear. The CDR3 sequence is 14 residues long. From germline, CDR1 is SGHDT and CDR2 YYEEEE. The germline V and J ends were trimmed by 0 bases and 7 bases, with 11 bases remaining between them. CDR3 in amino acids: CASSLGLGLQPQHF. Here the CDR3 DNA reads TGTGCCAGCAGCTTGGGGTTAGGGTTGCAGCCCCAGCATTTT.

V and J are TRBV3-1 (or the pseudogene TRBV3-2) and TRBJ1-5, with 7 positions matching TRBD1. CDR3 length equals 14 residues. V lost 5 bases and J lost 9; bases outside the gene matches: 10. The germline V gene encodes CDR1 LGHDT and CDR2 YNNKEL (reference sequence). This chain's CDR3 is CASSTGVREAPQHF. The CDR3 bases are TGTGCCAGCAGCACAGGGGTTCGTGAGGCGCCCCAGCATTTT.

The chain uses TRBV4-2 and TRBJ1-2; D is undetermined. The CDR3 totals 14 residues. CDR1 is LGHNA, CDR2 YNFKEQ, per germline. V was clipped by 0 bases and J by 3 bases, with 8 bases between them. The CDR3 DNA sequence: TGTGCCAGCAGCCAAGAAAGGCGGGACTATGGCTACACCTTC. This sequence encodes CASSQERRDYGYTF.

The gene calls are TRBV24-1 and TRBJ1-5; no definite D call. Trimming removed 5 bases from V and 4 bases from J, with 11 bases in between. CDR3 length: 14 residues. Per germline, CDR1 KGHDR and CDR2 SFDVKD. CDR3 sequence reads: CATSAPGQNQPQHF. The CDR3 DNA reads as TGTGCCACCAGTGCCCCTGGTCAAAATCAGCCCCAGCATTTT.

V gene TRBV7-8 combines with J gene TRBJ2-6; D remains ambiguous. Germline V lookup: CDR1 SGHVS, CDR2 FQNEAQ. The CDR3 is 17 amino acids. V lost 0 bases and J 0 bases, leaving 9 bases between the germline ends. CDR3 sequence (DNA): TGTGCCAGCAGCTTAGCGTTCGGACCCTCTGGGGCCAACGTCCTGACTTTC. Translation: CASSLAFGPSGANVLTF.

The rearrangement joins TRBV4-1 to TRBJ2-2; a possible D gene is TRBD2 (5 bases). CDR1 MGHRA and CDR2 YSYEKL come from the germline V gene. The ends were cut back, 6 bases at V and 6 bases at J, with 20 bases in the middle. This CDR3 comprises 16 residues. The DNA for the CDR3 is TGCGCCAGCAGTACTCGAAGAAGAGGACTCCCCGGGGAGCTGTTTTTT. It translates to CASSTRRRGLPGELFF.

The CDR3 DNA reads as TGTGCCAGCAGTTACTCGCTACAAACCTCCTACGAGCAGTACTTC. This gives the protein CASSYSLQTSYEQYF. V gene TRBV6-5 combines with J gene TRBJ2-7; D is undetermined. Germline V lookup: CDR1 MNHEY, CDR2 SVGAGI. Trimming pared 0 bases from V and 0 bases from J, leaving 9 bases between. The CDR3 has 15 residues.

This rearrangement joins TRBV11-2 to TRBJ2-7; D is possibly TRBD2 (6 bases). Trimming took 6 bases from V and 6 from J, leaving 21 bases between them. This CDR3 has 15 residues. Looked up from germline, CDR1 is SGHAT and CDR2 is FQNNGV. This CDR3 is CASRLPGLTLSEQYF. CDR3 nucleotide sequence: TGTGCCAGCAGGCTGCCGGGACTTACCCTATCCGAGCAGTACTTC.

The V gene is TRBV29-1, the J gene TRBJ1-2; D possibly corresponds to TRBD1 (5 bases). The CDR3 consists of 12 residues. V lost 5 bases and J lost 3, with 10 bases in between. CDR1 is SQVTM and CDR2 is ANQGSEA in the germline V gene. The CDR3 reads CSVSRGDYGYTF. Written as DNA, the CDR3 is TGCAGCGTTAGTAGGGGTGACTATGGCTACACCTTC.

The rearrangement joins TRBV28 to TRBJ2-5, with D perhaps being TRBD1 or TRBD2 (6 bases each). Germline CDR1 reads MDHEN; CDR2 reads SYDVKM. There are 15 residues in the CDR3. V lost 10 bases and J 5 bases, leaving 23 bases between the germline ends. The CDR3 loop reads CATKRDWGATETQYF. The DNA of the CDR3 is TGTGCCACCAAAAGGGACTGGGGGGCTACCGAGACCCAGTACTTC.

The chain has TRBV28 and TRBJ2-7, with a weak D call TRBD1 (5 bases). Germline V CDR1 and CDR2: MDHEN, SYDVKM. CDR3 length: 18 residues. The V end lost 5 bases, the J end lost 0 bases, and 23 bases lay between the germline ends. Here the CDR3 DNA reads TGTGCCAGCAGTCCCCATGGGGCAGGCCTCCTTCCCTCCTACGAGCAGTACTTC. Translated: CASSPHGAGLLPSYEQYF.

The rearrangement links TRBV5-1 to TRBJ2-5, with 7 nucleotides matching TRBD1. This CDR3 is 14 amino acids long. Germline CDR1 SGHRS, CDR2 YFSETQ. V dropped 4 bases and J dropped 0; count of bases not matched to a gene: 3. DNA for the CDR3: TGCGCCAGCAGCGGACAGGAGTACCAAGAGACCCAGTACTTC. This codes for CASSGQEYQETQYF.

This chain uses TRBV5-8 with TRBJ1-5; D gene unclear. V shed 1 base and J shed 1 base, with 9 bases lying between them. The germline gives CDR1 SGHTS, CDR2 YDEGEE. The CDR3 runs 15 residues. The CDR3 nucleotides read TGTGCCAGCAGCTTGAGGTGGGAAAGCAATCAGCCCCAGCATTTT. It is translated as CASSLRWESNQPQHF.

CDR3: CASSLGFGGGGEKLFF. Written as DNA, the CDR3 is TGCGCCAGCAGCTTGGGTTTCGGGGGCGGTGGAGAAAAACTGTTTTTT. The V and J genes are TRBV5-1 and TRBJ1-4, with D perhaps matching TRBD1 (6 bases). Looked up from germline, CDR1 is SGHRS and CDR2 is YFSETQ. V lost 0 bases to trimming and J lost 8 bases, with 17 bases between them. The CDR3 runs 16 residues.

The J gene is TRBJ2-7, the V gene TRBV7-3; TRBD2 matches at 7 bases. This CDR3 is 12 amino acids long. In germline, CDR1 is SGHTA, CDR2 FQGTGA. J was trimmed by 5 bases and V by 2 bases; bases with no gene match: 0. The CDR3 region has the DNA TGTGCCAGCAGCTTAGGGGGGGACGAGCAGTACTTC. Encoded protein: CASSLGGDEQYF.

The rearrangement uses TRBV28 and TRBJ2-7; D gene ambiguous. Germline CDR1 is MDHEN and CDR2 is SYDVKM. The CDR3 has 13 residues. V lost 5 bases and J lost 0, with 8 bases in between. The CDR3 region has the DNA TGTGCCAGCAGTAGGACCTACTCCTACGAGCAGTACTTC. Translation: CASSRTYSYEQYF.